Below, 2 T cell receptor beta chains from the same sample are listed, as sequenced in a study of control samples from healthy donors and cancer patients. Generated by immunoSEQ multiplex PCR, the TCRdb table keeps only in-frame clones and is missing some. In the table there are about 170,000 clones, roughly 90% of which are singletons. Material: blood. Every receptor here comes from a man aged 25-40 years in good health.

The rearrangement uses TRBV11-3 and TRBJ2-1; TRBD1 agrees at 9 bases. Germline CDR1 is SGHNT and CDR2 is YENEEA. The CDR3 runs 15 residues. After removal of 5 bases from V and 9 bases from J, the junction contained 11 bases not matched to a gene. The CDR3: CASSVGDREIGEQFF. The CDR3 DNA reads as TGTGCCAGCAGCGTAGGGGACAGGGAGATTGGTGAGCAGTTCTTC.

The CDR3 DNA reads as TGTGCCAGCAGCCCCGCCCCCCGGGACAGCAAAAATTCACCCCTCCACTTT. This codes for CASSPAPRDSKNSPLHF. This chain joins TRBV7-9 and TRBJ1-6; 7 nucleotides align to TRBD1. CDR3 length equals 17 residues. Germline assignment: CDR1 SEHNR and CDR2 FQNEAQ (reference sequence). The V segment lost 5 bases and the J segment 7 bases; nucleotides outside the gene matches: 14.